The sequence of this T cell receptor (beta chain) was determined in a study of blood T cell repertoires in COVID-19. Study background: Sources were T cells, B-cell-depleted T cells, or PBMCs; the material itself was cDNA or gDNA.

With 2 bases removed from V and 8 bases from J, the gap between germline ends came to 16 bases. In germline, CDR1 is MDHEN, CDR2 SYDVKM. The length of the CDR3 is 15 residues. Ages ranged from about 18 to 89 years, with residence in 24 US areas. This clone has a count of ten or more. Original handling: Reference gene primers were amplified, and this amplification served to estimate nucleated cell counts. Sequenced by immunoSEQ multiplex PCR; TCRdb stores in-frame clones only, minus some. The V and J calls and the clone size are those of that table, but D and trimming were determined from the DNA. This sample carries hundreds of thousands of clones, around 86% of them seen once, and the ten largest clones take 3.8%.

The sequence was collected from a woman aged 40 to 50 with acute COVID-19. The rearrangement uses TRBV28 and TRBJ1-5, with D perhaps TRBD1 (5 bases). The specimen sequenced was PBMCs or T cells enriched from blood (not recorded which). CDR3 sequence reads: CASSLGVPRGEPQHF. The CDR3 nucleotides are TGTGCCAGCAGTTTAGGGGTCCCCCGGGGGGAGCCCCAGCATTTT.